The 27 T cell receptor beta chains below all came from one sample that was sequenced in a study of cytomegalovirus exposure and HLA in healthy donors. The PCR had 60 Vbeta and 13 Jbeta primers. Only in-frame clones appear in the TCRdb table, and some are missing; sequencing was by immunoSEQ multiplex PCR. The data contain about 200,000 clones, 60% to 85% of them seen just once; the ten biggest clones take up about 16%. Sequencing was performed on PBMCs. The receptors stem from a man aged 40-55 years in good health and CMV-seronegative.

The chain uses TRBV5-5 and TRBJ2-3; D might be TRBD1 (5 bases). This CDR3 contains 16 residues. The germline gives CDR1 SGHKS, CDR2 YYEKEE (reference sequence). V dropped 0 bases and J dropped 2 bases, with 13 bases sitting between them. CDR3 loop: CASSLVAGQDTDTQYF. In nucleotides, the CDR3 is TGTGCCAGCAGCTTGGTCGCAGGGCAGGACACAGATACGCAGTATTTT.

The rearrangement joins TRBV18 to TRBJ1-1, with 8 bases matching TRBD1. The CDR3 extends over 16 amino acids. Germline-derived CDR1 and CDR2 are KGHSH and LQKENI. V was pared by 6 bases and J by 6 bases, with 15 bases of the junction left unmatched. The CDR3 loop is CASSEQGALPMAEAFF. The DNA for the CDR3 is TGTGCCAGCTCGGAGCAGGGGGCGCTTCCGATGGCTGAAGCTTTCTTT.

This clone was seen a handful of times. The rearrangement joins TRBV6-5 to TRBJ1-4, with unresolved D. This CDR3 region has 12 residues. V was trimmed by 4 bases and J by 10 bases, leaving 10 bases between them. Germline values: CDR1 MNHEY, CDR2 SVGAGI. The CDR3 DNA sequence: TGTGCCAGCAGTTCTTCTCTAGGAAAACTGTTTTTT. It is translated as CASSSSLGKLFF.

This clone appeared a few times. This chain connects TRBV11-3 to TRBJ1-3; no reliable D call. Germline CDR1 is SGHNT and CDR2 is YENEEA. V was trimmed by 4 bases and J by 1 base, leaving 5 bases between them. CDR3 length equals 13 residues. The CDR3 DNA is TGTGCCAGCAGCTACGGGTCTGGAAACACCATATATTTT. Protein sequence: CASSYGSGNTIYF.

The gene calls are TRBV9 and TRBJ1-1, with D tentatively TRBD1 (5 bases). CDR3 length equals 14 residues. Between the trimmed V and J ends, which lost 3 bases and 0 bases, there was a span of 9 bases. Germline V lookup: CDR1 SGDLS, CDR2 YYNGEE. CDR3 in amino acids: CASSARQMNTEAFF. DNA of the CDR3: TGTGCCAGCAGCGCTCGACAGATGAACACTGAAGCTTTCTTT.

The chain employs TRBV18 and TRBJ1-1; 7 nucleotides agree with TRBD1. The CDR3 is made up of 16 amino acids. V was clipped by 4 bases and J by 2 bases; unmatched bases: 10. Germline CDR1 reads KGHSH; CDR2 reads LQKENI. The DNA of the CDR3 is TGTGCCAGCTCACTAGGGACAGAGGGGGAAAACACTGAAGCTTTCTTT. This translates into CASSLGTEGENTEAFF.

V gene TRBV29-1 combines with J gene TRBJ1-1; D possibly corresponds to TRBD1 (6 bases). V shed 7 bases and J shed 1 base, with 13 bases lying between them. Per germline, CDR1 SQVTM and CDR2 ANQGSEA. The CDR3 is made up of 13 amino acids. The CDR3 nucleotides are TGCAGCGGGTGCGCAGGGGCGAACACTGAAGCTTTCTTT. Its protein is CSGCAGANTEAFF.

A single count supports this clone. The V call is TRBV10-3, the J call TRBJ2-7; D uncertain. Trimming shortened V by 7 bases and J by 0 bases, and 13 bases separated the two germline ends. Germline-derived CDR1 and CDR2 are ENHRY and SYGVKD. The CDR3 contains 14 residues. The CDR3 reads CAIKPADTSYEQYF. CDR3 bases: TGTGCCATCAAGCCGGCAGACACCTCCTACGAGCAGTACTTC.

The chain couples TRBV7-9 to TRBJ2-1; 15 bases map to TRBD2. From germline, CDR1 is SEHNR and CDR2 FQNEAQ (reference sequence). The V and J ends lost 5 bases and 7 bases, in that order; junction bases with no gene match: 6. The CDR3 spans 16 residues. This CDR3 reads CASSPPGLAGGNEQFF. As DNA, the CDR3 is TGTGCCAGCAGCCCTCCGGGACTAGCGGGAGGAAATGAGCAGTTCTTC.

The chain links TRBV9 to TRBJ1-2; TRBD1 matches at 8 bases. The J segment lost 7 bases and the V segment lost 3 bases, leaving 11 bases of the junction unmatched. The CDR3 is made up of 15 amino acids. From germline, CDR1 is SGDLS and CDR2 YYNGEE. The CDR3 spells CASSAVWTGPGGYTF. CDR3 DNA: TGTGCCAGCAGCGCAGTTTGGACAGGGCCGGGTGGCTACACCTTC.

CDR3 sequence: CASSKTTTSGRDEYF. Written as DNA, the CDR3 is TGTGCCAGCAGCAAAACCACGACTAGCGGGCGAGACGAGTACTTC. The chain joins TRBV21-1 to TRBJ2-7; the tabulated D call, TRBD2, remains unverified against the DNA. TRBV21-1 is a documented pseudogene. The CDR3 runs 15 residues.

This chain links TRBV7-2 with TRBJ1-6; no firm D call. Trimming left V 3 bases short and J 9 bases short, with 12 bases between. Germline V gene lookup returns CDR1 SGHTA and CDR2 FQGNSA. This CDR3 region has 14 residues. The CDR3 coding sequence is TGTGCCAGCAGCTTCGAGAGGGTTGGTTCACCCCTCCACTTT. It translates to CASSFERVGSPLHF.

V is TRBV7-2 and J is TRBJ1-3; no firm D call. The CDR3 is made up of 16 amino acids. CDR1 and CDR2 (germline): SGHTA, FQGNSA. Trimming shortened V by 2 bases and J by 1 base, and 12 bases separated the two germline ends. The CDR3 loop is CASSLFTRSSGNTIYF. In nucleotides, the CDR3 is TGTGCCAGCAGCTTATTCACCCGGTCTTCTGGAAACACCATATATTTT.

DNA of the CDR3: TGCGCCAGCAGCTGGCGGGCGGGAGGTGGTGAGACCCAGTACTTC. This encodes CASSWRAGGGETQYF. This chain uses TRBV5-1 with TRBJ2-5, with 8 bases aligning to TRBD2. Germline values: CDR1 SGHRS, CDR2 YFSETQ. V was clipped by 3 bases and J by 5 bases; unmatched bases: 9. This CDR3 region has 15 residues.

CDR3 in amino acids: CASSYSSGANVLTF. CDR3 nucleotide sequence: TGTGCCAGTAGCTACTCCTCTGGGGCCAACGTCCTGACTTTC. The chain couples TRBV19 to TRBJ2-6, with D uncertain. V shed 6 bases and J shed 0 bases, with 6 bases lying between them. This CDR3 region has 14 residues. The germline V gene encodes CDR1 LNHDA and CDR2 SQIVND (reference sequence). Full variable domain (missing parts from reference TRBV19 and TRBJ2-6): DGGITQSPKYLFRKEGQNVTLSCEQNLNHDAMYWYRQDPGQGLRLIYYSQIVNDFQKGDIAEGYSVSREKKESFPLTVTSAQKNPTAFYLCASSYSSGANVLTFGAGSRLTVL.

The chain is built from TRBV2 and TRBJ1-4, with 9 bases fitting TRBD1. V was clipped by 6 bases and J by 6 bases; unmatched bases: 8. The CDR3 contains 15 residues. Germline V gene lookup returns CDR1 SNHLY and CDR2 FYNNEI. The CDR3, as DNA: TGTGCCAGCAGCTATGGACAGGGGATGGATGAAAAACTGTTTTTT. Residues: CASSYGQGMDEKLFF.

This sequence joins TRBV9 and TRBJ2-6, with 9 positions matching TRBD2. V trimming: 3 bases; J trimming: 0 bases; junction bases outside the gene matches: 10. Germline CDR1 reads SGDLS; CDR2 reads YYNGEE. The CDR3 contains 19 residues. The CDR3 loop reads CASSEGASGEVSGANVLTF. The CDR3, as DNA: TGTGCCAGCAGCGAGGGGGCTAGCGGGGAAGTCTCTGGGGCCAACGTCCTGACTTTC. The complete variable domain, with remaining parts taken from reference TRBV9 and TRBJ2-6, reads DSGVTQTPKHLITATGQRVTLRCSPRSGDLSVYWYQQSLDQGLQFLIQYYNGEERAKGNILERFSAQQFPDLHSELNLSSLELGDSALYFCASSEGASGEVSGANVLTFGAGSRLTVL.

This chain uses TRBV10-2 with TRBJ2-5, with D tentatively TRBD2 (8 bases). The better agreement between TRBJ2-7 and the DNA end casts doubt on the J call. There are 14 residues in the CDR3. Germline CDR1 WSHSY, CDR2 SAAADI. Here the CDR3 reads CAVGGDSNYYEQYF. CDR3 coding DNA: TGCGCCGTCGGGGGGGACAGCAATTACTACGAGCAGTACTTC.

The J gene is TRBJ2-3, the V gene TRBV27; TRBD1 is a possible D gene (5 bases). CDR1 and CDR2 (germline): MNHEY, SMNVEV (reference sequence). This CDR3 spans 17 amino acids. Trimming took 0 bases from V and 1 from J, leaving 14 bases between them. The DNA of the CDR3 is TGTGCCAGCAGTTTATCGTTGGACACCTATCGCACAGATACGCAGTATTTT. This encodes CASSLSLDTYRTDTQYF.

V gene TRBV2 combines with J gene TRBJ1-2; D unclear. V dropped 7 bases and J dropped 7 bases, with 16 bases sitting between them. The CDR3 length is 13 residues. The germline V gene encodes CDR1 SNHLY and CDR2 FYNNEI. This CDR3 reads CASTSSEAFGYTF. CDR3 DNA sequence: TGTGCCAGCACTTCTTCGGAGGCGTTTGGCTACACCTTC.

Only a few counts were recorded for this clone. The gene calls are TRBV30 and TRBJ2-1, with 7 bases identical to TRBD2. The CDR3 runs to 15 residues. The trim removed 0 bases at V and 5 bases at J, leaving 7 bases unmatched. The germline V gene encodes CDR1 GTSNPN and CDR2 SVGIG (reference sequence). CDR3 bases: TGTGCCTGGAGTGTCGGGGGGACGGTGGACAATGAGCAGTTCTTC. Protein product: CAWSVGGTVDNEQFF.

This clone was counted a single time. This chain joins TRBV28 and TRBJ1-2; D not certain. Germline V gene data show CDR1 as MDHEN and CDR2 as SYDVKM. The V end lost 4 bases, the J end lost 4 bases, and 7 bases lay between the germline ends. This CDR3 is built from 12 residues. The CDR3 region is CASSYYGYGYTF. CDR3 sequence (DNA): TGTGCCAGCAGTTACTACGGCTATGGCTACACCTTC.

CDR3 protein: CAIREQASGANVLTF. The CDR3 nucleotides read TGTGCCATCAGGGAACAGGCCTCTGGGGCCAACGTCCTGACTTTC. This chain joins TRBV10-3 and TRBJ2-6; perhaps TRBD1 as D (5 bases). CDR3 length: 15 residues. Trimming stripped 6 bases from V and 0 bases from J, with 9 bases between. CDR1 is ENHRY and CDR2 is SYGVKD in the germline V gene.

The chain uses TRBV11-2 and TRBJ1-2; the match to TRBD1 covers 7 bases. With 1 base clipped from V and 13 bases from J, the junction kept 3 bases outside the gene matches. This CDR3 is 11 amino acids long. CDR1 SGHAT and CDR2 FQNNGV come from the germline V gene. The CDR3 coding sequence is TGTGCCAGCAGCTTAGCAGGGGGGCCCACCTTC. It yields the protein CASSLAGGPTF.

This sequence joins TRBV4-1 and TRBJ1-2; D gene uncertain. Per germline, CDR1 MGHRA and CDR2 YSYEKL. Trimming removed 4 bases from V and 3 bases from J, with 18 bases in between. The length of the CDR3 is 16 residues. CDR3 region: CASSPPGTRADYGYTF. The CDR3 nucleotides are TGCGCCAGCAGCCCACCCGGCACGAGGGCTGACTATGGCTACACCTTC.

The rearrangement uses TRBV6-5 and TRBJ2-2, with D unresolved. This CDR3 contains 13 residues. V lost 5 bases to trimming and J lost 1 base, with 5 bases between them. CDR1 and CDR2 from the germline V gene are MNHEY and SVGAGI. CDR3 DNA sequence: TGTGCCAGCAGTCCAGGGAACACCGGGGAGCTGTTTTTT. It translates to CASSPGNTGELFF.

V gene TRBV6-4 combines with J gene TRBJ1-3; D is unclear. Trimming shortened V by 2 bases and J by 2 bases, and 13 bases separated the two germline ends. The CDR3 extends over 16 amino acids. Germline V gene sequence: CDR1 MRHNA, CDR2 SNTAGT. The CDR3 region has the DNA TGTGCCAGCAGTGACGTCCGCGGGTGCCCTGGAAACACCATATATTTT. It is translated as CASSDVRGCPGNTIYF.